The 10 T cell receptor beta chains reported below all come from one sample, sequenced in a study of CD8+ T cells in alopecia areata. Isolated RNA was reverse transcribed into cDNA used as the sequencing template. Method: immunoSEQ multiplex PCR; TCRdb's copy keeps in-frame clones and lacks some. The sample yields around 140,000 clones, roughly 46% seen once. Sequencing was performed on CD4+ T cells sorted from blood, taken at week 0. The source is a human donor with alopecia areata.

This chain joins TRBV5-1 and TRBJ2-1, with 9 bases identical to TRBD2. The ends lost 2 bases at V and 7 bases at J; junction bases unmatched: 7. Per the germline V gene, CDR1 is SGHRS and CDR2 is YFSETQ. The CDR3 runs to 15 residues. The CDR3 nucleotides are TGCGCCAGCAGCTTTAGCGGGAGTCTGGGAAATGAGCAGTTCTTC. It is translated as CASSFSGSLGNEQFF.

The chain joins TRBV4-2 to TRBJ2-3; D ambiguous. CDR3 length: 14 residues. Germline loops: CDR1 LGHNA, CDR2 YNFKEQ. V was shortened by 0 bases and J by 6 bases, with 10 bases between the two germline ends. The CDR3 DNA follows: TGTGCCAGCAGCCAAGAAAGAAGAGCGGATACGCAGTATTTT. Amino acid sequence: CASSQERRADTQYF.

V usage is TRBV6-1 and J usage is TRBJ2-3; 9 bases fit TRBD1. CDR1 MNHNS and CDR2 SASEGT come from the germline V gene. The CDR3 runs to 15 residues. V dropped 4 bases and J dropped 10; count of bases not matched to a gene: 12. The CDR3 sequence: CASSGPGTGIVAQYF. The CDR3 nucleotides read TGTGCCAGCAGTGGGCCCGGGACAGGGATCGTCGCGCAGTATTTT.

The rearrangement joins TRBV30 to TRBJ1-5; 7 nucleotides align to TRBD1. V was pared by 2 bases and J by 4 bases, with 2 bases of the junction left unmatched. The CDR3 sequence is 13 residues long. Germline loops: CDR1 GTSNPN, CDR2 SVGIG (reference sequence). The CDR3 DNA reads TGTGCCTGGAGTCAGGGGGATAATCAGCCCCAGCATTTT. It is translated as CAWSQGDNQPQHF.

The CDR3 region has the DNA TGTGCCAGTCAACAATTTAACAATCAGCCCCAGCATTTT. Translation gives CASQQFNNQPQHF. The V and J genes are TRBV6-6 and TRBJ1-5; D call uncertain. The CDR3 is 13 residues long. The V end was cut by 9 bases, the J end by 3 bases, with 12 bases between. Germline V lookup: CDR1 MNHNY, CDR2 SVGAGI (reference sequence).

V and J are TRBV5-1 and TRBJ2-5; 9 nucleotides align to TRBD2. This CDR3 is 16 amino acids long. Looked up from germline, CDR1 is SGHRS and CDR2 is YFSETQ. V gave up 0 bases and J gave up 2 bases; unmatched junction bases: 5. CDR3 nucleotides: TGCGCCAGCAGCTTGGGGCCTAGCGGGGTACAAGAGACCCAGTACTTC. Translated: CASSLGPSGVQETQYF.

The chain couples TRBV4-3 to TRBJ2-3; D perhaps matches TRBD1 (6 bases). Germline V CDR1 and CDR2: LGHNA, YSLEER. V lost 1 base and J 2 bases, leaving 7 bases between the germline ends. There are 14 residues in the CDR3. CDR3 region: CASSQGQATDTQYF. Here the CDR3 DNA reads TGCGCCAGCAGCCAAGGACAGGCCACAGATACGCAGTATTTT.

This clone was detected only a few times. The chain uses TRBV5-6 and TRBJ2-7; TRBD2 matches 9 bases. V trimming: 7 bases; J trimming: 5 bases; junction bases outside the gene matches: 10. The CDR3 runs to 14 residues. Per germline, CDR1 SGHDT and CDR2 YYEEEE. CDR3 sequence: CASLRGGRGHEQYF. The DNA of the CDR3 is TGTGCCAGCCTGAGAGGCGGGAGGGGCCACGAGCAGTACTTC.

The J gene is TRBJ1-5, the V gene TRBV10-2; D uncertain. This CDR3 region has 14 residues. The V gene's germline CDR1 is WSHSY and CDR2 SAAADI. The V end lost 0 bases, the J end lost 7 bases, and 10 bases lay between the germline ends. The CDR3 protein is CASSESGWRQPQHF. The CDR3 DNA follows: TGCGCCAGCAGTGAGTCTGGGTGGAGGCAGCCCCAGCATTTT.

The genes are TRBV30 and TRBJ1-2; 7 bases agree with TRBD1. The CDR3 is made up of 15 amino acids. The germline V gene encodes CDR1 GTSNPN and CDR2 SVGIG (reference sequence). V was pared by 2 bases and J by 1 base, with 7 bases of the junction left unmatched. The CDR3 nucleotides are TGTGCCTGGAGTTGGGACAGAGCTAATAACTATGGCTACACCTTC. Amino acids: CAWSWDRANNYGYTF.